This passage covers 32 T cell receptor beta chains from one sample sequenced in a study of blood T cell repertoires in COVID-19. Generated by immunoSEQ multiplex PCR, the TCRdb table keeps only in-frame clones and is missing some. Among around 250,000 clones listed, approximately 84% were seen once. The sequencing input was PBMCs or T cells enriched from blood (not recorded which). Every receptor here comes from a man between 40 and 49 years old who had recovered from COVID-19.

The V call is TRBV7-9, the J call TRBJ2-2; TRBD2 matches at 11 bases. The length of the CDR3 is 16 residues. The V segment lost 3 bases and the J segment 2 bases; nucleotides outside the gene matches: 2. From germline, CDR1 is SEHNR and CDR2 FQNEAQ (reference sequence). The chain's CDR3 is CASSFGTSGNTGELFF. The CDR3 nucleotides are TGTGCCAGCAGCTTTGGGACTAGCGGAAACACCGGGGAGCTGTTTTTT.

The chain recombines TRBV29-1 with TRBJ1-1; tentatively, D is TRBD1 (6 bases). With 7 bases removed from V and 1 base from J, the gap between germline ends came to 13 bases. The CDR3 runs to 13 residues. Germline-derived CDR1 and CDR2 are SQVTM and ANQGSEA. CDR3 nucleotides: TGCAGCGGGCATACAGGGAAGAACACTGAAGCTTTCTTT. Protein product: CSGHTGKNTEAFF.

This clone appeared a few times. The chain employs TRBV30 and TRBJ2-3; no clear D. V was cut by 0 bases and J by 1 base, with 5 bases left in between. The CDR3 totals 13 residues. Germline CDR1 is GTSNPN and CDR2 is SVGIG (reference sequence). This chain's CDR3 is CAWSVAGTDTQYF. As DNA, the CDR3 is TGTGCCTGGAGTGTTGCGGGCACAGATACGCAGTATTTT.

The CDR3: CASSPAASGQPQHF. CDR3 in DNA: TGTGCCAGCTCACCAGCGGCCAGTGGTCAGCCCCAGCATTTT. The chain joins TRBV18 to TRBJ1-5; D is undetermined. This CDR3 has 14 residues. V lost 2 bases to trimming and J lost 6 bases, with 11 bases between them. CDR1 and CDR2 (germline): KGHSH, LQKENI.

The chain recombines TRBV11-2 with TRBJ1-2; D unclear. Trimming cost V 5 bases and J 0 bases, with 13 bases left between them. The CDR3 is made up of 15 amino acids. CDR1 SGHAT and CDR2 FQNNGV come from the germline V gene. The CDR3 region has the DNA TGTGCCAGCAGCCCGTACGCCCGCGCTAACTATGGCTACACCTTC. Translating gives CASSPYARANYGYTF.

The chain has TRBV5-8 and TRBJ1-5; D unclear. This CDR3 contains 15 residues. V was cut by 4 bases and J by 0 bases, with 11 bases left in between. The germline CDR1 and CDR2 sequences are SGHTS and YDEGEE. The CDR3: CASSHGIFSNQPQHF. The CDR3 nucleotides are TGTGCCAGCAGCCACGGGATTTTTAGCAATCAGCCCCAGCATTTT.

The V and J genes are TRBV2 and TRBJ2-5, with 7 nucleotides matching TRBD1. The CDR3 has 11 amino acids. In germline, CDR1 is SNHLY, CDR2 FYNNEI. The CDR3 is CAESQGETQYF. The CDR3 DNA reads TGTGCAGAATCACAGGGGGAGACCCAGTACTTC.

The V and J genes are TRBV5-1 and TRBJ2-5; D may be TRBD1 (6 bases). Germline V gene sequence: CDR1 SGHRS, CDR2 YFSETQ. The CDR3 has 14 amino acids. V was pared by 5 bases and J by 5 bases, with 16 bases between. The CDR3: CASSPGTPRETQYF. CDR3 bases: TGCGCCAGCAGTCCCGGGACACCCAGGGAGACCCAGTACTTC.

This clone has a single count. This chain links TRBV28 with TRBJ2-5; possible D gene TRBD2, 6 bases. Germline V gene sequence: CDR1 MDHEN, CDR2 SYDVKM. The CDR3 loop spans 15 amino acids. Trimming removed 3 bases from V and 7 bases from J, with 18 bases in between. CDR3 DNA: TGTGCCAGCAGTTTCCCCGACAGCCTGGGGGGGACCCAGTACTTC. Its translation: CASSFPDSLGGTQYF.

The V call is TRBV7-9, the J call TRBJ1-1, with TRBD1 matching over 9 bases. The V segment lost 5 bases and the J segment 1 base; nucleotides outside the gene matches: 5. Germline V lookup: CDR1 SEHNR, CDR2 FQNEAQ (reference sequence). The CDR3 contains 15 residues. The chain's CDR3 is CASSEWDRANTEAFF. The CDR3 DNA reads as TGTGCCAGCAGCGAATGGGACAGGGCGAACACTGAAGCTTTCTTT.

This clone was detected once. The chain is built from TRBV6-2 or TRBV6-3 and TRBJ2-4, with 9 bases lining up with TRBD1. Trimming cost V 4 bases and J 8 bases; bases outside gene matches: 3. Germline V gene data show CDR1 as MNHEY and CDR2 as SVGEGT. CDR3 length: 13 residues. CDR3 loop: CASSWTGEYIQYF. As DNA, the CDR3 is TGTGCCAGCAGTTGGACAGGGGAATACATTCAGTACTTC.

The chain combines TRBV28 with TRBJ2-1; 8 bases are shared with TRBD1. CDR3 size: 16 residues. From germline, CDR1 is MDHEN and CDR2 SYDVKM. The V gene end was trimmed by 4 bases and the J gene end by 1 base; junction bases not matched to a gene: 6. The CDR3 DNA is TGTGCCAGCAGTTCGCAGGGGGCGAAGTCCTACAATGAGCAGTTCTTC. It translates to CASSSQGAKSYNEQFF.

In this sample, this clone turned up once. J is TRBJ2-3 and V is TRBV27; D may be TRBD2 (6 bases). This CDR3 has 15 amino acids. CDR1 is MNHEY, CDR2 SMNVEV, per germline (reference sequence). The V and J ends lost 2 bases and 1 base respectively, with 10 bases between them. Here the CDR3 reads CASSLAGRGTDTQYF. CDR3 coding DNA: TGTGCCAGCAGTTTAGCGGGGAGAGGCACAGATACGCAGTATTTT.

The chain links TRBV27 to TRBJ1-2; the match to TRBD1 covers 9 bases. J gave up 2 bases and V 4 bases, and 5 bases lay outside the gene matches. CDR3 length: 15 residues. CDR1 MNHEY and CDR2 SMNVEV come from the germline V gene (reference sequence). The CDR3 DNA follows: TGTGCCAGCAGTTCTCCCGGGACAGGGAACTATGGCTACACCTTC. This translates into CASSSPGTGNYGYTF.

The chain has TRBV7-3 and TRBJ2-1, with a possible D match to TRBD2 (6 bases). In germline, CDR1 is SGHTA, CDR2 FQGTGA. The CDR3 totals 15 residues. Between the trimmed V and J ends, which lost 1 base and 3 bases, there was a span of 10 bases. The CDR3 region has the DNA TGTGCCAGCAGCTTAATGGGGGGTTTCTACAATGAGCAGTTCTTC. Residues: CASSLMGGFYNEQFF.

This clone has just a few counts. The J gene is TRBJ1-1, the V gene TRBV9; 8 bases agree with TRBD1. Trimming took 3 bases from V and 6 from J; bases not matched to a gene: 4. This CDR3 is built from 13 residues. The germline CDR1 and CDR2 sequences are SGDLS and YYNGEE. The CDR3, as DNA: TGTGCCAGCAGCGCCCAGGGGGCCGCTGAAGCTTTCTTT. Residues: CASSAQGAAEAFF.

Of note for this clone: The sample holds other DNA sequences that translate to the same CDR3. The chain carries TRBV6-1 and TRBJ1-2; D gene uncertain. With 2 bases removed from V and 1 base from J, the gap between germline ends came to 8 bases. The CDR3 loop spans 14 amino acids. Germline loops: CDR1 MNHNS, CDR2 SASEGT. The CDR3 nucleotides are TGTGCCAGCAGTGAATCCGGTAGTAACTATGGCTACACCTTC. It specifies CASSESGSNYGYTF.

The chain links TRBV27 to TRBJ2-5, with TRBD2 matching over 15 bases. The CDR3 runs to 18 residues. From germline, CDR1 is MNHEY and CDR2 SMNVEV (reference sequence). V was pared by 2 bases and J by 4 bases, with 8 bases of the junction left unmatched. The CDR3 loop reads CASSLRQGLAGGAETQYF. The CDR3 DNA is TGTGCCAGCAGTTTAAGGCAAGGACTAGCGGGAGGGGCAGAGACCCAGTACTTC.

The chain has TRBV27 and TRBJ1-6; the match to TRBD1 covers 8 bases. Germline CDR1 and CDR2: MNHEY and SMNVEV (reference sequence). The CDR3 sequence is 16 residues long. Losses at the gene ends were 2 bases for V and 7 bases for J; bases not matched to a gene: 7. The CDR3, as DNA: TGTGCCAGCAGTTTACAGGGGGCGCCGTGGAATTCACCCCTCCACTTT. Amino acids: CASSLQGAPWNSPLHF.

The rearrangement joins TRBV2 to TRBJ1-5; weak D call: TRBD1 (5 bases). Germline V gene sequence: CDR1 SNHLY, CDR2 FYNNEI. This CDR3 is built from 14 residues. V dropped 4 bases and J dropped 6 bases, with 13 bases sitting between them. CDR3 in DNA: TGTGCCAGCAGTGCGGAGGGACTAGGTCAGCCCCAGCATTTT. As protein: CASSAEGLGQPQHF.

Remarks on this clone: A much larger clonotype is one base distant, so this may be a read error. The chain combines TRBV5-1 with TRBJ2-2, with 7 bases identical to TRBD1. The germline CDR1 and CDR2 sequences are SGHRS and YFSETQ. This CDR3 contains 14 residues. J lost 6 bases, V lost 9 bases, and 11 bases had no gene match. The CDR3 DNA sequence: TGCGCCACCAAAGTCGAGGGGGCGGCCGGGGAGCTGTTTTTT. Encoded protein: CATKVEGAAGELFF.

The V and J genes are TRBV27 and TRBJ2-3; the match to TRBD1 covers 8 bases. The ends lost 5 bases at V and 6 bases at J; junction bases unmatched: 10. Germline lookup yields CDR1 MNHEY and CDR2 SMNVEV (reference sequence). The CDR3 is 15 amino acids. CDR3 region: CASSLTQGAGDTQYF. Here the CDR3 DNA reads TGTGCCAGCAGTCTTACTCAGGGGGCTGGGGATACGCAGTATTTT.

V and J are TRBV28 and TRBJ1-1; D is possibly TRBD1 (5 bases). V was cut by 5 bases and J by 7 bases, with 8 bases left in between. Germline CDR1 MDHEN, CDR2 SYDVKM. There are 11 residues in the CDR3. The CDR3 DNA is TGTGCCAGCAGTAAACAGGATGAAGCTTTCTTT. Protein product: CASSKQDEAFF.

The V gene is TRBV7-3, the J gene TRBJ1-1; D call uncertain. The CDR3 is 13 amino acids. Per germline, CDR1 SGHTA and CDR2 FQGTGA. Trimming shortened V by 8 bases and J by 4 bases, and 14 bases separated the two germline ends. CDR3 in DNA: TGTGCCAGCGGCATCGGGTTGGGCACTGAAGCTTTCTTT. Its protein product is CASGIGLGTEAFF.

The CDR3 bases are TGTGCCAGCAGTGAAATAGGACAGTCTTTCTATGGCTACACCTTC. Residues: CASSEIGQSFYGYTF. This sequence joins TRBV2 and TRBJ1-2; weak D call: TRBD1 (6 bases). The CDR3 is made up of 15 amino acids. CDR1 SNHLY and CDR2 FYNNEI come from the germline V gene. The V end was cut by 2 bases, the J end by 4 bases, with 14 bases between.

The V and J genes are TRBV28 and TRBJ2-7; D is unresolved. V gave up 6 bases and J gave up 0 bases, with 15 bases separating them. Germline assignment: CDR1 MDHEN and CDR2 SYDVKM. The CDR3 has 15 amino acids. CDR3 loop: CASRRLSPYSYEQYF. The CDR3 coding sequence is TGTGCCAGCAGACGCCTATCCCCATACTCCTACGAGCAGTACTTC.

V and J are TRBV7-9 and TRBJ1-1; a weak D match, TRBD1 (6 bases). Trimming removed 5 bases at V and 5 bases at J, with 15 bases between. The CDR3 extends over 14 amino acids. Germline-derived CDR1 and CDR2 are SEHNR and FQNEAQ (reference sequence). CDR3 in DNA: TGTGCCAGCAGCCCGCAGGGGCTGGGGACTGAAGCTTTCTTT. This translates into CASSPQGLGTEAFF.

The rearrangement joins TRBV7-3 to TRBJ2-3; 9 nucleotides line up with TRBD1. The V gene end was trimmed by 5 bases and the J gene end by 6 bases; junction bases not matched to a gene: 6. The germline CDR1 and CDR2 sequences are SGHTA and FQGTGA. The CDR3 totals 14 residues. CDR3 loop: CASSGTGTEDTQYF. The CDR3 coding sequence is TGTGCCAGCAGCGGGACAGGGACAGAGGATACGCAGTATTTT.

V is TRBV3-1 (or the pseudogene TRBV3-2) and J is TRBJ2-2; the match to TRBD2 covers 12 bases. In germline, CDR1 is LGHDT, CDR2 YNNKEL (reference sequence). V lost 3 bases to trimming and J lost 6 bases; unmatched junction nucleotides: 5. The CDR3 extends over 16 amino acids. CDR3 nucleotide sequence: TGTGCCAGCAGCCATCTAGCGGGAGGGCGATCCGGGGAGCTGTTTTTT. This gives the protein CASSHLAGGRSGELFF.

This clone occurred once. This rearrangement joins TRBV30 to TRBJ2-1, with unresolved D. The CDR3 has 9 residues. The V gene's germline CDR1 is GTSNPN and CDR2 SVGIG (reference sequence). Trimming removed 8 bases at V and 9 bases at J, with 8 bases between. The CDR3 DNA sequence: TGTGCCCAGGCCGGTGAGCAGTTCTTC. As protein: CAQAGEQFF.

The V call is TRBV30, the J call TRBJ1-4; 7 positions match TRBD1. The V gene's germline CDR1 is GTSNPN and CDR2 SVGIG (reference sequence). CDR3 length: 13 amino acids. J lost 7 bases, V lost 1 base, and 3 bases had no gene match. Written as DNA, the CDR3 is TGTGCCTGGAGTGGAGGGGACAGTGAAAAACTGTTTTTT. Its translation: CAWSGGDSEKLFF. The full variable domain, with the rest looked up from reference TRBV30 and TRBJ1-4, is SQTIHQWPATLVQPVGSPLSLECTVEGTSNPNLYWYRQAAGRGLQLLFYSVGIGQISSEVPQNLSASRPQDRQFILSSKKLLLSDSGFYLCAWSGGDSEKLFFGSGTQLSVL.

This chain joins TRBV28 and TRBJ1-3, with no clear D. Germline V gives CDR1 MDHEN, CDR2 SYDVKM. The CDR3 extends over 14 amino acids. V shed 6 bases and J shed 1 base, with 10 bases lying between them. The CDR3, as DNA: TGTGCCAGCAGCGCACAGCTTTCTGGAAACACCATATATTTT. Protein sequence: CASSAQLSGNTIYF.